This T cell receptor beta chain appears in the sequencing data of a study of cytomegalovirus exposure and HLA in healthy donors. The PCR contained 60 Vbeta and 13 Jbeta primers. TCRdb keeps only in-frame clones here, not all; method: immunoSEQ multiplex PCR. This sample has about 200,000 clones, with 86% found just once. V lost 7 bases and J lost 2, with 14 bases in between. Germline V gene lookup returns CDR1 MDHEN and CDR2 SYDVKM. The CDR3 has 14 amino acids. The sequence was obtained from a woman in her 30s in good health and CMV-seronegative. Input material: PBMCs. V gene TRBV28 combines with J gene TRBJ1-1; D not certain. The CDR3 coding sequence is TGTGCCAGCAAGGATCCGGGGATTAACACTGAAGCTTTCTTT. Translating it yields CASKDPGINTEAFF.